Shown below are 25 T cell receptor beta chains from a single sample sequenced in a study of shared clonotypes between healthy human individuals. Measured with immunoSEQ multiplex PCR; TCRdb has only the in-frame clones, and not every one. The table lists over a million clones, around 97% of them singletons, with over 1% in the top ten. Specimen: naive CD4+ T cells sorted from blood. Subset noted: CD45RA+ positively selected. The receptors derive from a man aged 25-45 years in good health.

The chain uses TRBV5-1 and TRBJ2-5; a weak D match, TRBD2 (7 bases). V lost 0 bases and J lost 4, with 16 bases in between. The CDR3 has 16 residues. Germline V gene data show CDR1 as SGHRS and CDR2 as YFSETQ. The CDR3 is CASSLVPGLGGETQYF. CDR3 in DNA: TGCGCCAGCAGCTTGGTTCCAGGACTAGGGGGAGAGACCCAGTACTTC. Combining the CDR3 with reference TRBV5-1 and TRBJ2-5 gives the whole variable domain KAGVTQTPRYLIKTRGQQVTLSCSPISGHRSVSWYQQTPGQGLQFLFEYFSETQRNKGNFPGRFSGRQFSNSRSEMNVSTLELGDSALYLCASSLVPGLGGETQYFGPGTRLLVL.

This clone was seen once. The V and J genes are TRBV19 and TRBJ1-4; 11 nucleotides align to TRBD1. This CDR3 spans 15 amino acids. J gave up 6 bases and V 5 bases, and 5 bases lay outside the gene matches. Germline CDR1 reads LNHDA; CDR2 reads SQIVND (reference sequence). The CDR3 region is CASSEGTGGYEKLFF. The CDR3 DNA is TGTGCCAGTAGTGAGGGGACAGGGGGTTATGAAAAACTGTTTTTT.

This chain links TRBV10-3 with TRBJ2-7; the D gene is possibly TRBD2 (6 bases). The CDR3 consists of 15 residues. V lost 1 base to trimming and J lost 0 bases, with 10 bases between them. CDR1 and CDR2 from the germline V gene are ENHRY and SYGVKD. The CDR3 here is CAISELASASYEQYF. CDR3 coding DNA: TGTGCCATCAGTGAGTTAGCTAGCGCCTCCTACGAGCAGTACTTC.

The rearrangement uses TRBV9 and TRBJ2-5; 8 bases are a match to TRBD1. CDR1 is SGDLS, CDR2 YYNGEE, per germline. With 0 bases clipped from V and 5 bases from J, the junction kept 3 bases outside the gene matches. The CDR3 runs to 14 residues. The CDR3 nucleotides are TGTGCCAGCAGCGTAGGGCAGGGGGCGGAGACCCAGTACTTC. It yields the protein CASSVGQGAETQYF. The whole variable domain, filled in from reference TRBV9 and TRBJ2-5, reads DSGVTQTPKHLITATGQRVTLRCSPRSGDLSVYWYQQSLDQGLQFLIQYYNGEERAKGNILERFSAQQFPDLHSELNLSSLELGDSALYFCASSVGQGAETQYFGPGTRLLVL.

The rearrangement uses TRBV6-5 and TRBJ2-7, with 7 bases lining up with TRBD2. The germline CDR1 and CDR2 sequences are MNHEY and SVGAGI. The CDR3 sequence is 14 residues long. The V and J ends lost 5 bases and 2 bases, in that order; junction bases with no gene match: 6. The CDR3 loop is CASSQGLPAYEQYF. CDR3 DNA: TGTGCCAGCAGTCAGGGACTACCCGCCTACGAGCAGTACTTC.

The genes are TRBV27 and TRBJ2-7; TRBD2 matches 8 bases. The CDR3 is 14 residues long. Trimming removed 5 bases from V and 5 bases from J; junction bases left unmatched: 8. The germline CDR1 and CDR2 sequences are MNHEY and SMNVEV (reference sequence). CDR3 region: CASSPGLVYHEQYF. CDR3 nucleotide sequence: TGTGCCAGCAGTCCGGGACTAGTCTACCACGAGCAGTACTTC.

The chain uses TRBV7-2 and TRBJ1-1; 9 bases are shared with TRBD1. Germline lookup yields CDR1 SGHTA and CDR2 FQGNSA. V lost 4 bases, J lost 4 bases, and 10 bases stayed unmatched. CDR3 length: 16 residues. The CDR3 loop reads CASSSLGTGTTTEAFF. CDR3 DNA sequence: TGTGCCAGCAGCTCTCTCGGGACAGGGACAACCACTGAAGCTTTCTTT.

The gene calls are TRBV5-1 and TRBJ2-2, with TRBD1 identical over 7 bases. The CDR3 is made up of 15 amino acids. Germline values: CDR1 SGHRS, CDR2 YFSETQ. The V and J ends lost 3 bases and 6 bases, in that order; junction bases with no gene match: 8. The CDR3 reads CASSSEPQGAGELFF. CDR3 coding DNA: TGCGCCAGCAGCTCCGAACCCCAGGGGGCCGGGGAGCTGTTTTTT. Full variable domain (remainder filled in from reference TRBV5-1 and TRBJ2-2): KAGVTQTPRYLIKTRGQQVTLSCSPISGHRSVSWYQQTPGQGLQFLFEYFSETQRNKGNFPGRFSGRQFSNSRSEMNVSTLELGDSALYLCASSSEPQGAGELFFGEGSRLTVL.

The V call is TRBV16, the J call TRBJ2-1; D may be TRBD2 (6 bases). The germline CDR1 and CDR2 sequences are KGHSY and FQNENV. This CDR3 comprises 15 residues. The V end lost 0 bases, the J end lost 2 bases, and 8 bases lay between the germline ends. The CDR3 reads CASSQSSGAYNEQFF. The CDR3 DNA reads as TGTGCCAGCAGCCAATCTAGCGGAGCCTACAATGAGCAGTTCTTC.

The CDR3 is CSVEEGSKSTDTQYF. The CDR3 DNA sequence: TGCAGCGTTGAAGAGGGGTCCAAAAGCACAGATACGCAGTATTTT. The chain employs TRBV29-1 and TRBJ2-3; D uncertain. Germline CDR1 SQVTM, CDR2 ANQGSEA. The CDR3 consists of 15 residues. The V end was cut by 0 bases, the J end by 0 bases, with 10 bases between.

This CDR3 is CASSLLVGQGAYEQFF. The CDR3 DNA sequence: TGTGCCAGCAGCTTGCTCGTTGGACAGGGGGCCTATGAGCAGTTCTTC. The V and J genes are TRBV5-4 and TRBJ2-1, with 11 nucleotides matching TRBD1. V lost 1 base to trimming and J lost 8 bases; unmatched junction nucleotides: 8. Germline lookup yields CDR1 SGHNT and CDR2 YYREEE (reference sequence). The CDR3 totals 16 residues.

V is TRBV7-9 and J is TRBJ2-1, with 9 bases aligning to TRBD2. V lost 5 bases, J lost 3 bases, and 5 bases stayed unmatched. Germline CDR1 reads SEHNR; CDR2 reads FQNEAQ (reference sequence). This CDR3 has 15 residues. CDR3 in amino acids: CASSPIAGVYNEQFF. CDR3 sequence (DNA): TGTGCCAGCAGCCCAATAGCGGGAGTCTACAATGAGCAGTTCTTC.

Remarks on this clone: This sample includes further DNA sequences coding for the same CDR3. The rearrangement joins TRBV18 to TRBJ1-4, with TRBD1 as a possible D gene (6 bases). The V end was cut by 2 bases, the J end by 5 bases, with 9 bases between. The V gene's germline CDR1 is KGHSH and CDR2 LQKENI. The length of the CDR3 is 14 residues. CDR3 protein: CASSPDRTNEKLFF. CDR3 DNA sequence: TGTGCCAGCTCACCAGACAGGACAAATGAAAAACTGTTTTTT.

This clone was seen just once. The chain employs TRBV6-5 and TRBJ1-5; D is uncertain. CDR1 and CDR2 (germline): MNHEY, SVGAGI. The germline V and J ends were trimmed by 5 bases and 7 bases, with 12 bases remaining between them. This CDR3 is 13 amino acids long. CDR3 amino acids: CASSAGVGQPQHF. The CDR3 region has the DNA TGTGCCAGCAGTGCCGGCGTGGGCCAGCCCCAGCATTTT.

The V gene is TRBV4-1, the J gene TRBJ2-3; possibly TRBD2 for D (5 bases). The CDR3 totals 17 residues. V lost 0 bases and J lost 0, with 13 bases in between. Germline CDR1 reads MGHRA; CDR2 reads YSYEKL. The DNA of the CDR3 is TGCGCCAGCAGCCAAGAGGGCGCGGGCCCAAGCACAGATACGCAGTATTTT. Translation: CASSQEGAGPSTDTQYF.

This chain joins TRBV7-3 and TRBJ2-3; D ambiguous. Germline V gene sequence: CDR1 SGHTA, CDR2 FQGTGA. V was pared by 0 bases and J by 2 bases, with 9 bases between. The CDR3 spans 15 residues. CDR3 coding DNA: TGTGCCAGCAGCTTAACGGCGGTTCTCACAGATACGCAGTATTTT. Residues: CASSLTAVLTDTQYF.

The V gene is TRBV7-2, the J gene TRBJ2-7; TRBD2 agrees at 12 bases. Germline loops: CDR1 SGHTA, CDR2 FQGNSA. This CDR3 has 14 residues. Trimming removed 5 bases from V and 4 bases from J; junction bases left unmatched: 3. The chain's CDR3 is CASSRTSGVYEQYF. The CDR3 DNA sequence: TGTGCCAGCAGCCGGACTAGCGGGGTTTACGAGCAGTACTTC.

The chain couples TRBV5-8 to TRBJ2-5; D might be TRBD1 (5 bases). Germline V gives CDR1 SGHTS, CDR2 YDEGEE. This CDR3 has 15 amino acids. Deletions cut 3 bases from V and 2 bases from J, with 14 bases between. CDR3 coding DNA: TGTGCCAGCAGCTCGAAGGGGCAGGTACAAGAGACCCAGTACTTC. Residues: CASSSKGQVQETQYF.

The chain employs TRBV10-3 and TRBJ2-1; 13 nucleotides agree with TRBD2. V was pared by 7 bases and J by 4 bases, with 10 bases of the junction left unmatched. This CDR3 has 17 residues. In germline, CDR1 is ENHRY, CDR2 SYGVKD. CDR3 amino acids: CAITPSGLAGSYNEQFF. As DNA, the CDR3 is TGTGCCATCACCCCCTCGGGACTAGCGGGATCTTACAATGAGCAGTTCTTC.

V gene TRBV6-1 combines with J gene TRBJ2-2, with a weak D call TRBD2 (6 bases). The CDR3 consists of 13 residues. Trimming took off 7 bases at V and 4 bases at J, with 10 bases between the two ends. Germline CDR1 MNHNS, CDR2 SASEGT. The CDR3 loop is CASNWGGTGELFF. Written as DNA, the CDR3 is TGTGCCAGCAACTGGGGAGGCACCGGGGAGCTGTTTTTT.

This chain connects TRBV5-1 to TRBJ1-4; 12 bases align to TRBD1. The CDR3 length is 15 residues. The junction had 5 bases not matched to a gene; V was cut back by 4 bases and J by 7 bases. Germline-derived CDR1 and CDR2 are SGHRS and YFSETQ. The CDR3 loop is CASSGSGQGAEKLFF. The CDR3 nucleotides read TGCGCCAGCAGCGGTTCGGGACAGGGGGCTGAAAAACTGTTTTTT.

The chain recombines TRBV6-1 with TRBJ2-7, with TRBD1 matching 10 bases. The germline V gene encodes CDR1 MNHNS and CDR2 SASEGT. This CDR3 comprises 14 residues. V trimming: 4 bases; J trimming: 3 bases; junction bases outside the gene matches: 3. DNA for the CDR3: TGTGCCAGCAGTGTCCGGGACAGGGGCTACGAGCAGTACTTC. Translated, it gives CASSVRDRGYEQYF.

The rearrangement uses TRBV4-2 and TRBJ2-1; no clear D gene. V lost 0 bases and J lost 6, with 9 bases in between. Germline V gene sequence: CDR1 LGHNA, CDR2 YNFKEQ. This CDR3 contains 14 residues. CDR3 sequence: CASSQEVSSNEQFF. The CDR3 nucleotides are TGTGCCAGCAGCCAAGAAGTCAGCAGCAATGAGCAGTTCTTC.

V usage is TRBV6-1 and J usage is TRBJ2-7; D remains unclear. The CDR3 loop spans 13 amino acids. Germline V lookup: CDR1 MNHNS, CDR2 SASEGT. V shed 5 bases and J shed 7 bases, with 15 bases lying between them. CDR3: CASSKLSVGEQYF. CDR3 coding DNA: TGTGCCAGCAGTAAACTCTCCGTGGGAGAGCAGTACTTC.

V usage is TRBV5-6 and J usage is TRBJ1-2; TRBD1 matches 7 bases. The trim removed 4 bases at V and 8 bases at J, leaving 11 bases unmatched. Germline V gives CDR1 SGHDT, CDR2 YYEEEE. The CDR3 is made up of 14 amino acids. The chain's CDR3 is CASSVLPGGGGYTF. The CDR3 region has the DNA TGTGCCAGCAGCGTCCTCCCAGGGGGAGGGGGCTACACCTTC.